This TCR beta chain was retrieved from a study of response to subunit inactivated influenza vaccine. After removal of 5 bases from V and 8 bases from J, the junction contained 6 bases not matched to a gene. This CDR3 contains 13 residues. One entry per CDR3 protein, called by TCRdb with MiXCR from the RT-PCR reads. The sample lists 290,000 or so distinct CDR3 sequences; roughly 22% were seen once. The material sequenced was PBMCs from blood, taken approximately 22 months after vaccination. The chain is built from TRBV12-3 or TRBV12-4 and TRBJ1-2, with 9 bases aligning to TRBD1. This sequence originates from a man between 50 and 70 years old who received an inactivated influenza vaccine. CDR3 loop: CASSTWTGEGYTF. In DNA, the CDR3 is TGTGCCAGCAGTACCTGGACAGGGGAGGGCTACACCTTC.